This T cell receptor (beta chain) was identified during a study of pediatric ulcerative colitis. Findings and caveats of the study: Blood-rectal clonal overlap within each person was significantly higher in ulcerative colitis patients than controls. Rectal pinch biopsies may have included blood-derived T cells, especially in patients with overt colitis. Rectal repertoires separated controls, mild-moderate and acute severe colitis.

Generated by immunoSEQ multiplex PCR, the TCRdb table keeps only in-frame clones and is missing some. In the table there are about 35,000 clones, 81% of which are singletons. About this clone: Its specificity is not known.

CDR3 length equals 16 residues. The germline CDR1 and CDR2 sequences are SEHNR and FQNEAQ (reference sequence). The V gene end was trimmed by 2 bases and the J gene end by 0 bases; junction bases not matched to a gene: 6. The rectum was sampled with one to two pinch biopsies at colonoscopy. This TCR was recovered from a boy aged 5 to 17 with mild ulcerative colitis. Sequenced sample: gut tissue. This rearrangement joins TRBV7-9 to TRBJ1-1, with TRBD1 matching 7 bases. The CDR3 DNA sequence: TGTGCCAGCAGCTTACCGACAGGGCCAATGAACACTGAAGCTTTCTTT. This sequence encodes CASSLPTGPMNTEAFF. Variable domain in full (rest from reference TRBV7-9 and TRBJ1-1): DTGVSQNPRHKITKRGQNVTFRCDPISEHNRLYWYRQTLGQGPEFLTYFQNEAQLEKSRLLSDRFSAERPKGSFSTLEIQRTEQGDSAMYLCASSLPTGPMNTEAFFGQGTRLTVV.